A single sample gave rise to the 5 T cell receptor beta chains below, sequenced in a study of T cell responses to AZD1222 COVID-19 vaccine. Profiled with immunoSEQ multiplex PCR; TCRdb holds only in-frame clones, not every one. The sample shows about 80,000 clones, approximately 85% of them seen only once. The source was peripheral blood, collected 28 days after the second AZD1222 dose. Every receptor here comes from an adult who received the AZD1222 COVID-19 vaccine.

This chain uses TRBV27 with TRBJ1-2, with 7 bases lining up with TRBD1. Germline-derived CDR1 and CDR2 are MNHEY and SMNVEV (reference sequence). Trimming took 4 bases from V and 7 from J; bases not matched to a gene: 12. This CDR3 is built from 15 residues. CDR3 DNA sequence: TGTGCCAGCAGTTCAACACAGGGGCCTTCGGGTGGCTACACCTTC. This encodes CASSSTQGPSGGYTF.

The chain combines TRBV12-3 or TRBV12-4 with TRBJ2-5, with no clear D. The CDR3 runs to 13 residues. The germline V and J ends were trimmed by 3 bases and 7 bases, with 12 bases remaining between them. For the CDR3, the DNA is TGTGCCAGCAGTTTTGAAAAGGTGGGGACCCAGTACTTC. It is translated as CASSFEKVGTQYF.

This clone was recorded once. The chain has TRBV7-6 and TRBJ1-2; tentative D call: TRBD1 (5 bases). Per the germline V gene, CDR1 is SGHVS and CDR2 is FNYEAQ. V was cut by 1 base and J by 2 bases, with 5 bases left in between. The CDR3 has 13 residues. The CDR3 sequence: CASSLGGNYGYTF. CDR3 DNA: TGTGCCAGCAGCTTAGGGGGGAACTATGGCTACACCTTC.

The chain joins TRBV6-1 to TRBJ1-1; 7 bases align to TRBD1. The CDR3 sequence is 15 residues long. With V trimmed by 2 bases and J by 7 bases, 10 bases remained unmatched. Per the germline V gene, CDR1 is MNHNS and CDR2 is SASEGT. The chain's CDR3 is CASSEPRQGRVEAFF. CDR3 in DNA: TGTGCCAGCAGTGAACCTCGACAGGGACGGGTTGAAGCTTTCTTT.

CDR3: CASSFGGIGETQYF. The CDR3 region has the DNA TGTGCCAGCAGTTTCGGGGGGATTGGGGAGACCCAGTACTTC. The chain combines TRBV28 with TRBJ2-5, with TRBD2 matching 7 bases. Germline CDR1 MDHEN, CDR2 SYDVKM. The junction had 6 bases not matched to a gene; V was cut back by 3 bases and J by 5 bases. This CDR3 contains 14 residues.